This TCR beta chain was documented in a study of blood T cell repertoires in COVID-19. In the study overall: COVID-19 samples from acute and convalescent phases originated in the United States, Italy and Spain. The analysed material was cDNA or gDNA that came from T cells, B-cell-depleted T cells, or PBMCs.

Only a few counts were recorded for this clone. Authors' processing steps: It was from reference gene primer amplification that nucleated cell counts were estimated. The data were produced by immunoSEQ multiplex PCR, yet TCRdb's version contains in-frame clones alone and is incomplete. That table furnishes V, J and clone size, whereas the DNA furnished D and trimming. The sample contains over 70,000 clones, 80% of which appear only once. The CDR3 extends over 13 amino acids. V was clipped by 0 bases and J by 4 bases, with 6 bases between them. Germline CDR1 is KGHSH and CDR2 is LQKENI. The clonotype was recovered from a woman older than 75 with acute or convalescent COVID-19. Material for sequencing was peripheral blood. The rearrangement uses TRBV18 and TRBJ1-1; no firm D call. CDR3 in amino acids: CASSPPGSTEAFF. The DNA of the CDR3 is TGTGCCAGCTCACCACCCGGGTCCACTGAAGCTTTCTTT.